The present entry profiles one TCR beta chain with its context. Its antigen is currently not known. No much larger clonotype is one base removed from it; base qualities were not supplied. The method behind the library was the immunoSEQ multiplex PCR assay. The multiplex PCR relied on a mix of 60 forward primers for TCR Vbeta segments and 13 reverse primers for TCR Jbeta segments. The CDR3 region of rearranged TCR beta genes was amplified from genomic DNA by a multiplex PCR assay. On the Illumina HiSeq System, the amplified TCR beta libraries were sequenced as 87-base-pair reads. In the source study's methods: A later analysis tallied around 82 million unique TCR beta chains across the 650 to 750 repertoires, and around 9.9 million of those chains were shared by two or more donors. Raw reads were error-corrected and collapsed into unique sequences with a nearest-neighbor algorithm that merged closely related sequences to remove PCR and sequencing errors. To assign V, D and J gene segments, CDR3 sequences were aligned to IMGT reference sequences. Each retained sequence needed at least a six-nucleotide match to both a V gene segment and a J gene segment. A rearrangement was called productive if the CDR3 had no stop codons and remained in frame with V and J, and every other rearrangement was called non-productive. Following IMGT convention, CDR3 was defined as the stretch from the second conserved V-encoded cysteine up to the conserved J-encoded phenylalanine. The earlier analysis of 587 of the donors excluded sequences that lacked an unambiguous match to a single V gene segment. An earlier analysis of fewer than 750 of the donors classified V segments as functional when productive rearrangements were above 56.7% and as segregating when the standard deviation between donors was above 5%. To diagnose cytomegalovirus status from the catalog of TCR beta chain sequences, a statistical classification framework was built. In a later analysis, V and J genes were assigned by comparing TCR nucleotide sequences against IMGT/GENE-DB human TR gene sequences. In a later analysis, CDR3 sequences and most-parsimonious VDJ recombination scenarios were assigned using the TCRdist pipeline. In a later analysis, every TCR beta chain was defined by the combination of its CDR3 amino acid sequence and its V-gene family, and reads without a unique V-gene family were dropped. A later analysis removed several hundred highly shared, low-generation-probability nucleotide sequences to deal with suspected cross-contamination and a sequencing artifact. In a later analysis, a clonal expansion index for each public chain was calculated from normalized within-repertoire ranks of inferred template counts. A later analysis computed generation probabilities with a VDJ recombination model fitted to out-of-frame rearrangements, and checked the results against IGoR. A later analysis scored TCR-TCR, TCR-HLA and TCR-CMV co-occurrence with hypergeometric tests, applying a repertoire-size bias correction to TCR pairs. A later analysis estimated false discovery rates by permuting HLA or CMV assignments 20 times. In a later analysis, co-occurring TCRs were grouped using DBSCAN, with TCRdist sequence similarity added in when clustering inside HLA-allele-positive subsets. Repertoires with fewer than 30,000 or more than 120,000 public chains, plus five repertoires with anomalous nucleotide sharing, were excluded from co-occurrence clustering. Entries here come from immuneACCESS through TCRdb and include only in-frame sequences with V and J called. Some clones fail to appear in such tables; in the studies checked, an unresolved V gene covers under half of the shortfall, and the cause of the remainder is unknown. D and trimming were read from the DNA, whereas the V and J calls and clone size are those reported in that table. The table for this sample lists around 140,000 clones; around 82% of them were counted only once. Roughly 2.9% of the sample comes from the top ten.

This record comes from a study of cytomegalovirus exposure and HLA in healthy donors (dated by TCRdb to 2016 to 2017). Study-level background: An earlier analysis of roughly 500 of the donors reported 276 Gb of sequence data and 100 million to 140 million unique TCR beta sequences from about 180 million T cells. Several DR-DQ haplotypes were handled as single units for association and clustering because linkage in the cohort was strong. The study combined high-throughput TCR immunosequencing, statistical association of individual TCRs with disease status, and machine learning to predict cytomegalovirus infection status. The T cell repertoires of 666 subjects were profiled by immunosequencing and related to cytomegalovirus serostatus. The number of donors typed differed by locus, with about 629-630 for A, B, C, DRB1 and DQB1, around 560 for DQA1, about 610 for DPA1, and approximately 470 for DPB1. In an earlier analysis of roughly 600 of the donors, high-throughput TCR beta sequencing was used to judge whether each TCR beta V gene segment behaved as functional or pseudogenic. Around 320 gigabases of sequencing data and 70 million to 85 million unique TCR sequences were included in an early release covering 550 to 650 HLA-typed donors. The genetic ancestry cluster associated with self-reported Caucasian donors included about four fifths of the 398 genotyped donors. The study was designed to test whether signatures of past pathogen exposure could be identified by cataloging public T cell receptors. In a later analysis, previously published TCR beta repertoires from 500 to 750 donors were re-analyzed and high-resolution HLA genotyping was added so that TCR occurrence patterns could be studied. Both class I and class II loci were covered by HLA typing, at four-digit resolution. Across some 400 genotyped donors of the cohort, an average of about 240,000 unique TCR beta nucleotide sequences per donor were sequenced, and approximately 17% of those sequences were non-productive. The later analysis used no new phenotypic data to find candidate immune exposures, relying instead on TCR beta sequences and their occurrence across donors. Besides the first cohort of hundreds of subjects, a separate validation cohort made up of around 120 different subjects was used. All discovery cohort repertoires had been generated using a single sequencing platform. Alongside the repertoire data, information on donor age, sex, ethnicity and CMV serostatus was compiled. Genome-wide SNP genotypes for about 60% of the 666 donors were used in a later genetic analysis, which treated that subset as a discovery cohort. What the authors observed across the whole study: Cytomegalovirus status was reported to be diagnosed by the classifier with high specificity and sensitivity in both the original and validation cohorts. Compared with equally common non-associated chains, HLA-associated TCR beta chains in a later analysis were more clonally expanded and had lower generation probabilities. The sequencing pipeline was judged likely to have produced a cluster of highly shared sequence variants as a technical artifact. A later analysis reported that several top co-occurrence clusters appeared linked to parvovirus B19, influenza, CMV and Epstein-Barr virus. The cohort was sequenced for TCR beta chains only, and without alpha or paired-chain data the features that could be detected were limited. At a false discovery rate of 0.05, a later analysis linked 16,951 TCR beta sequences to specific HLA alleles. In the study, about 150 TCR beta chains were listed as associated with cytomegalovirus. Most TCR sequences were seen in very few donors, while some public TCRs were found in many individuals. Roughly uniform sequencing depth across donors was assumed in presence/absence analyses, although this assumption may not hold. A further reported finding was that TCR beta sequences accurately predicted the HLA-A and HLA-B alleles for most subjects in the first cohort. In a later analysis, the rate of TCR association differed among HLA loci, with DRB1 alleles having the most associated TCRs and HLA-C alleles having the fewest. CMV serostatus was the only immune exposure information available for the cohort. Some IMGT-functional V segments, including TRBV6-2 and TRBV6-3, could not be told apart with the 87-base-pair reads, so those segments were excluded. In vitro tests confirmed that a few of the cytomegalovirus-associated TCR beta chains recognize cytomegalovirus antigens. An association between a missense DCLRE1C variant and V-gene and J-gene trimming of TCR beta chains was found in a later genetic analysis and replicated in an independent cohort. It was suggested by the authors that the approach could potentially be generalized to other disease states and immunological phenotypes. In an earlier analysis of some 540 of the donors, most TCR beta V segments appeared in productive rearrangements about 90% or about 30% of the time, broadly matching IMGT annotations. When HLA alleles, especially DR and DQ, strongly co-occurred, attributing TCR associations to individual alleles was difficult. A later genetic analysis reported fewer N-insertions in productive TCRs among donors in an Asian-associated ancestry cluster than the roughly 640-donor mean. Correlated functional status among segregating V segments might be attributable to linkage disequilibrium, but an unknown experimental factor could not be ruled out. The earlier analysis of around 600 of the donors excluded seventeen rarely observed V segments, including chromosome 9 orphons, because counts were too low. Most CMV-associated TCR beta chains appeared to be HLA-restricted in a later analysis, and the HLA associations seemed to be driven largely by CMV exposure. Because some donors lacked HLA typing at each locus, the association tests relied only on the typed subset.

The germline V gene sets CDR1 to SNHLY and CDR2 to FYNNEI. From its cysteine to its phenylalanine, the CDR3 spans 13 amino acids. The CDR3 DNA has 39 bases and is translated from base 1. V loses 4 bases of germline sequence and J loses 0 bases, and the interval between the two ends is 6 bases. The cohort comprised some 680 healthy bone marrow donors. All cohort members were sampled while nominally healthy, although unrecorded immune exposures were likely present. The donor tested CMV seronegative and was one of the 352 seronegative cohort members. Every donor gave a peripheral blood sample, and the peripheral blood mononuclear cells from that sample were used for TCR beta sequencing. The Qiagen DNeasy Blood Extraction Kit was used to extract genomic DNA from the blood cell samples.

The sequence joins TRBV2 to TRBJ1-2, with the D gene too uncertain to name. Sequencing was performed on PBMCs. The receptor comes from a female donor in good health and CMV-seronegative. The CDR3 region has the sequence CASSAETNYGYTF. The nucleotide sequence reads TGTGCCAGCAGTGCCGAGACTAACTATGGCTACACCTTC. Supplemented by the reference TRBV2 and TRBJ1-2 proteins around the CDR3, the complete variable domain is EPEVTQTPSHQVTQMGQEVILRCVPISNHLYFYWYRQILGQKVEFLVSFYNNEISEKSEIFDDQFSVERPDGSNFTLKIRSTKLEDSAMYFCASSAETNYGYTFGSGTRLTVV.